This TCR beta chain was documented in a study of blood T cell repertoires in COVID-19. Across the whole study: Sites in the United States, Italy and Spain provided acute and convalescent COVID-19 samples. In each case, the material was cDNA or gDNA derived from T cells, B-cell-depleted T cells, or PBMCs.

Per the original methods: Reference gene primer amplification in the assay estimated nucleated cell counts. The assay was immunoSEQ multiplex PCR, and TCRdb's table has in-frame clones only and misses some. V and J calls and clone size are given by that table; D and trimming were obtained from the DNA. The sample lists about 200,000 clones, 75% to 90% seen once, with around 6.5% in the top ten. The CDR3 totals 12 residues. The V and J ends lost 4 bases and 10 bases respectively, with 13 bases between them. In germline, CDR1 is KGHSH, CDR2 LQKENI. The chain couples TRBV18 to TRBJ1-1; maybe TRBD1 (6 bases). The receptor was isolated from a man aged 60 to 75 who had recovered from COVID-19. The sample consisted of peripheral blood. DNA of the CDR3: TGTGCCAGCTCACAAAAGGGGGACGGAGCTTTCTTT. Translated, it gives CASSQKGDGAFF.